This T cell receptor (beta chain) was observed in a study of T cells in women clearing cervical HPV infection. In the study overall: Only a few women had HLA typing results available.

Repertoires were generated with immunoSEQ multiplex PCR, while TCRdb's copy carries only in-frame clones and drops some. Its listing shows about 19,000 clones. This clone ranks as medium-sized (0.01 to 0.1%) in terms of frequency. The read comes to an end 3 residues before the CDR3 does, leaving the germline J gene to fill in the end. V gave up 3 bases and J gave up 5 bases; unmatched junction bases: 10. The length of the CDR3 is 16 residues. Germline V CDR1 and CDR2: SNHLY, FYNNEI. This clonotype was obtained from a woman aged 18 to 69 with a cervical HPV16 infection that either progressed to CIN3+ or cleared (not recorded which). Material for sequencing was blood buffy coat. The chain uses TRBV2 and TRBJ1-1; TRBD1 matches 9 bases. The CDR3 here is CASSDLDRGFGTEAFF. The part of the CDR3 DNA that was read is TGTGCCAGCAGTGACTTGGACAGGGGCTTTGGGACTGAA.